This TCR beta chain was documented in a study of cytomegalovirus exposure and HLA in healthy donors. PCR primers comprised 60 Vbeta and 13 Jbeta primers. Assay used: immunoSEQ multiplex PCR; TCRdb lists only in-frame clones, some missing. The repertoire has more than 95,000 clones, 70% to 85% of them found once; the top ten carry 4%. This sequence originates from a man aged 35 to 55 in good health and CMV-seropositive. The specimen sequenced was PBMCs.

The CDR3 reads CASSRAGGDNEQFF. In DNA form, the CDR3 reads TGCGCCAGCAGTCGAGCGGGAGGCGACAATGAGCAGTTCTTC. V and J are TRBV5-1 and TRBJ2-1; 9 bases align to TRBD2. The germline gives CDR1 SGHRS, CDR2 YFSETQ. V dropped 5 bases and J dropped 5; count of bases not matched to a gene: 5. The CDR3 is 14 residues long.